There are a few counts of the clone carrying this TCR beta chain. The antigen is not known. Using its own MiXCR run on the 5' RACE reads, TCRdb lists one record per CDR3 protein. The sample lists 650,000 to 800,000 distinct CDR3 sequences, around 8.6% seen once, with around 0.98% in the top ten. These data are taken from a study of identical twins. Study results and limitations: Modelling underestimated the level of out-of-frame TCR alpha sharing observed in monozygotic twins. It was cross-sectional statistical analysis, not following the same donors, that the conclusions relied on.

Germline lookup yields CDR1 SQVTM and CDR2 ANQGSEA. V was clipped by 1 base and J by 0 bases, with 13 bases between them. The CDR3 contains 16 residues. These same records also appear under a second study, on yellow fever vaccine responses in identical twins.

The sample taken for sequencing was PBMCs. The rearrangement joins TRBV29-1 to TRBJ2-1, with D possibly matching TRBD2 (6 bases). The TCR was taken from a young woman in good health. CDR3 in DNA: TGCAGCGTTGAAGGTGTGGGGGGAGCCTCCTACAATGAGCAGTTCTTC. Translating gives CSVEGVGGASYNEQFF.